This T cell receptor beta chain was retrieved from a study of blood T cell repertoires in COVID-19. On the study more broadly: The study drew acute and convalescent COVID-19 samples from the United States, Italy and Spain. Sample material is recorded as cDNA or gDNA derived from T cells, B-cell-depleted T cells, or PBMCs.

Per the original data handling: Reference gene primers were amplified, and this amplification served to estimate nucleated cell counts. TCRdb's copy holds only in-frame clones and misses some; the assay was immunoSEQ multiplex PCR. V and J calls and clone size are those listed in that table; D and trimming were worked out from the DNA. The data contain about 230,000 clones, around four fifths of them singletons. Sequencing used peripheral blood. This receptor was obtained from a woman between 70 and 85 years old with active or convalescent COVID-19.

For the CDR3, the DNA is TGCGCCAGCAGCCGCTTGGGCGGGGCCCCCAGCAGCGCAGATACGCAGTATTTT. Its protein product is CASSRLGGAPSSADTQYF. V usage is TRBV5-1 and J usage is TRBJ2-3; a weak D match, TRBD2 (6 bases). Germline V gene sequence: CDR1 SGHRS, CDR2 YFSETQ. The CDR3 is 18 residues long. V shed 4 bases and J shed 4 bases, with 25 bases lying between them.